The 32 T cell receptor beta chains presented below share a single source sample, sequenced in a study of blood T cell repertoires in COVID-19. Assay: immunoSEQ multiplex PCR; the TCRdb copy retains only in-frame clones and omits some. The sample has hundreds of thousands of clones; 87% are singletons. The specimen sequenced was PBMCs or T cells enriched from blood (not recorded which). The receptor source for this set is a woman in her 40s who had recovered from COVID-19.

This CDR3 reads CASSLRGTPSTDTQYF. CDR3 bases: TGTGCCAGCAGCTTACGCGGGACTCCTAGCACAGATACGCAGTATTTT. The chain carries TRBV7-2 and TRBJ2-3, with D possibly being TRBD2 (6 bases). The V and J ends lost 2 bases and 0 bases respectively, with 12 bases between them. Germline V gene lookup returns CDR1 SGHTA and CDR2 FQGNSA. The CDR3 length is 16 residues.

The chain's CDR3 is CASSVHEREVRYF. CDR3 nucleotide sequence: TGTGCCAGCAGTGTTCATGAGCGGGAGGTCAGGTATTTT. The chain couples TRBV2 to TRBJ2-3; 9 bases match TRBD2. The junction had 10 bases not matched to a gene; V was cut back by 4 bases and J by 14 bases. This CDR3 contains 13 residues. Germline values: CDR1 SNHLY, CDR2 FYNNEI.

This clone was recorded once. This chain joins TRBV3-1 (or the pseudogene TRBV3-2) and TRBJ1-2; 7 bases align to TRBD1. This CDR3 spans 15 amino acids. Losses at the gene ends were 4 bases for V and 4 bases for J; bases not matched to a gene: 9. Germline V lookup: CDR1 LGHDT, CDR2 YNNKEL (reference sequence). The DNA for the CDR3 is TGTGCCAGCAGCCGCTTAGGGGGCGAGGGCTATGGCTACACCTTC. Its protein product is CASSRLGGEGYGYTF.

This clone came up a few times. The chain has TRBV28 and TRBJ2-7, with 11 bases aligning to TRBD2. The CDR3 sequence is 16 residues long. CDR1 is MDHEN and CDR2 is SYDVKM in the germline V gene. Germline trimming cut 7 bases from V and 4 bases from J; bases unmatched to any gene: 12. DNA for the CDR3: TGTGCCAGCAACCAGGGACTAGCGGACTTCCATTACGAGCAGTACTTC. It is translated as CASNQGLADFHYEQYF.

This clone was found once. The V call is TRBV7-6, the J call TRBJ2-1, with D perhaps matching TRBD2 (5 bases). This CDR3 is built from 15 residues. V was cut by 3 bases and J by 0 bases, with 9 bases left in between. Germline values: CDR1 SGHVS, CDR2 FNYEAQ. CDR3: CASSLVASSYNEQFF. The DNA for the CDR3 is TGTGCCAGCAGCTTGGTAGCGTCCTCCTACAATGAGCAGTTCTTC.

This clone was seen once. The sample has other DNA sequences that encode this CDR3 too. The chain couples TRBV12-3 or TRBV12-4 to TRBJ2-2, with D unresolved. The CDR3 runs 12 residues. Trimming stripped 3 bases from V and 4 bases from J, with 3 bases between. CDR3 in amino acids: CASSFGTGELFF. The CDR3 DNA follows: TGTGCCAGCAGTTTCGGCACCGGGGAGCTGTTTTTT.

This chain uses TRBV7-9 with TRBJ2-1; 8 bases line up with TRBD2. This CDR3 has 15 residues. V shed 3 bases, J shed 7 bases, and the junction held 8 bases outside the gene matches. Germline V gene sequence: CDR1 SEHNR, CDR2 FQNEAQ (reference sequence). This CDR3 is CASSFPLVAGNEQFF. The CDR3 nucleotides read TGTGCCAGCAGCTTTCCCCTTGTAGCGGGAAATGAGCAGTTCTTC.

The chain is built from TRBV9 and TRBJ1-5; D may be TRBD1 (6 bases). This CDR3 spans 14 amino acids. Trimming left V 3 bases short and J 5 bases short, with 12 bases between. In germline, CDR1 is SGDLS, CDR2 YYNGEE. CDR3 sequence: CASSATGSDQPQHF. The CDR3 DNA sequence: TGTGCCAGCAGCGCAACAGGGTCGGATCAGCCCCAGCATTTT.

The chain joins TRBV19 to TRBJ1-1; D gene unclear. The CDR3 totals 14 residues. Trimming pared 4 bases from V and 7 bases from J, leaving 16 bases between. Germline CDR1 LNHDA, CDR2 SQIVND (reference sequence). The CDR3 DNA reads as TGTGCCAGTAGTACCTCTGGAGTTGGCGGTGAAGCTTTCTTT. This gives the protein CASSTSGVGGEAFF.

V is TRBV28 and J is TRBJ2-2; TRBD1 aligns across 8 bases. Germline CDR1 and CDR2: MDHEN and SYDVKM. The CDR3 is 15 amino acids. After removal of 6 bases from V and 1 base from J, the junction contained 4 bases not matched to a gene. The CDR3 region has the DNA TGTGCCAGCAGCGGGACAGGCTGGAACACCGGGGAGCTGTTTTTT. Amino acid sequence: CASSGTGWNTGELFF. The complete variable domain, with remaining parts taken from reference TRBV28 and TRBJ2-2, reads DVKVTQSSRYLVKRTGEKVFLECVQDMDHENMFWYRQDPGLGLRLIYFSYDVKMKEKGDIPEGYSVSREKKERFSLILESASTNQTSMYLCASSGTGWNTGELFFGEGSRLTVL.

This clone was counted only a few times. The chain uses TRBV3-1 (or the pseudogene TRBV3-2) and TRBJ1-3; D is perhaps TRBD1 (6 bases). V lost 4 bases and J lost 5, with 15 bases in between. The CDR3 contains 15 residues. Germline CDR1 is LGHDT and CDR2 is YNNKEL (reference sequence). The CDR3 loop reads CASSPRGGARNTIYF. The DNA for the CDR3 is TGTGCCAGCAGCCCTCGGGGGGGGGCTAGAAACACCATATATTTT.

V and J are TRBV4-1 and TRBJ1-6; 7 bases align to TRBD1. J was trimmed by 10 bases and V by 7 bases; bases with no gene match: 10. Per germline, CDR1 MGHRA and CDR2 YSYEKL. The CDR3 covers 14 residues. CDR3 coding DNA: TGCGCCAGCAAGGGACAGACAATATACTCACCCCTCCACTTT. Translation: CASKGQTIYSPLHF.

The rearrangement links TRBV30 to TRBJ2-7; TRBD2 might be the D (5 bases). V lost 0 bases, J lost 2 bases, and 8 bases lay in between. Germline V CDR1 and CDR2: GTSNPN, SVGIG (reference sequence). This CDR3 contains 13 residues. CDR3 nucleotides: TGTGCCTGGAGTGTCCGAGGGCCCTACGAGCAGTACTTC. It yields the protein CAWSVRGPYEQYF.

This chain joins TRBV20-1 and TRBJ2-1; D perhaps matches TRBD1 (5 bases). Germline assignment: CDR1 DFQATT and CDR2 SNEGSKA (reference sequence). CDR3 length: 10 residues. CDR3 bases: TGCAGCCTGGGTAGGGGTGAGCAGTTCTTC. It translates to CSLGRGEQFF.

This clone was seen once. The chain carries TRBV30 and TRBJ1-2; D might be TRBD1 (5 bases). Trimming left V 1 base short and J 8 bases short, with 8 bases between. The germline V gene encodes CDR1 GTSNPN and CDR2 SVGIG (reference sequence). The CDR3 extends over 11 amino acids. CDR3 region: CAWSGGEGYTF. DNA of the CDR3: TGTGCCTGGAGTGGGGGGGAAGGCTACACCTTC.

The chain recombines TRBV7-9 with TRBJ2-7; 11 nucleotides agree with TRBD1. The CDR3 length is 18 residues. Germline assignment: CDR1 SEHNR and CDR2 FQNEAQ (reference sequence). The V and J ends lost 0 bases and 4 bases, in that order; junction bases with no gene match: 11. CDR3 in DNA: TGTGCCAGCAGCTTAGCAGGGACAGGGGGACTCCCTTGGTACGAGCAGTACTTC. This gives the protein CASSLAGTGGLPWYEQYF. Filled out from reference TRBV7-9 and TRBJ2-7, the complete variable domain reads DTGVSQNPRHKITKRGQNVTFRCDPISEHNRLYWYRQTLGQGPEFLTYFQNEAQLEKSRLLSDRFSAERPKGSFSTLEIQRTEQGDSAMYLCASSLAGTGGLPWYEQYFGPGTRLTVT.

This chain uses TRBV29-1 with TRBJ2-4; 8 bases are shared with TRBD2. After removal of 4 bases from V and 0 bases from J, the junction contained 5 bases not matched to a gene. The CDR3 has 15 amino acids. CDR1 and CDR2 (germline): SQVTM, ANQGSEA. The CDR3 nucleotides are TGCAGCGTTGTCGGGGGGGGTTTAGCCAAAAACATTCAGTACTTC. Its translation: CSVVGGGLAKNIQYF. Based on the CDR3 plus reference TRBV29-1 and TRBJ2-4, the full variable domain is SAVISQKPSRDICQRGTSLTIQCQVDSQVTMMFWYRQQPGQSLTLIATANQGSEATYESGFVIDKFPISRPNLTFSTLTVSNMSPEDSSIYLCSVVGGGLAKNIQYFGAGTRLSVL.

The V gene is TRBV18, the J gene TRBJ1-6; possible D gene TRBD1, 6 bases. In germline, CDR1 is KGHSH, CDR2 LQKENI. The CDR3 runs to 16 residues. Between the trimmed V and J ends, which lost 1 base and 9 bases, there was a span of 16 bases. In nucleotides, the CDR3 is TGTGCCAGCTCACCACTGCCAGACAGGAGAAGTTCACCCCTCCACTTT. As protein: CASSPLPDRRSSPLHF.

The rearrangement links TRBV5-6 to TRBJ2-7; 7 bases are shared with TRBD2. The CDR3 is 15 residues long. The V gene end was trimmed by 4 bases and the J gene end by 1 base; junction bases not matched to a gene: 8. Germline V gene data show CDR1 as SGHDT and CDR2 as YYEEEE. The CDR3 here is CASSLQGGSSYEQYF. CDR3 nucleotide sequence: TGTGCCAGCAGCCTCCAAGGCGGGAGTTCCTACGAGCAGTACTTC.

This clone showed up just a few times. The chain carries TRBV11-2 and TRBJ2-1; D gene ambiguous. CDR1 and CDR2 from the germline V gene are SGHAT and FQNNGV. The CDR3 runs 14 residues. V was trimmed by 0 bases and J by 5 bases, leaving 8 bases between them. CDR3 nucleotide sequence: TGTGCCAGCAGCTTAGACTCGGCGGACAATGAGCAGTTCTTC. This codes for CASSLDSADNEQFF.

The V and J genes are TRBV19 and TRBJ2-1; 11 bases are shared with TRBD2. Trimming at V came to 5 bases and at J to 4 bases, leaving 4 bases not matched to a gene. Germline lookup yields CDR1 LNHDA and CDR2 SQIVND (reference sequence). The CDR3 spans 15 residues. This CDR3 is CASSLLAGAYNEQFF. The DNA for the CDR3 is TGTGCCAGTAGTTTACTAGCGGGAGCATACAATGAGCAGTTCTTC.

This chain links TRBV7-3 with TRBJ2-1, with a possible D match to TRBD2 (5 bases). V lost 5 bases and J lost 7, with 12 bases in between. This CDR3 comprises 13 residues. The germline V gene encodes CDR1 SGHTA and CDR2 FQGTGA. The CDR3 reads CASSPLRENEQFF. CDR3 sequence (DNA): TGTGCCAGCAGCCCCCTAAGGGAGAATGAGCAGTTCTTC. The whole variable domain, filled in from reference TRBV7-3 and TRBJ2-1, reads GAGVSQTPSNKVTEKGKYVELRCDPISGHTALYWYRQSLGQGPEFLIYFQGTGAADDSGLPNDRFFAVRPEGSVSTLKIQRTERGDSAVYLCASSPLRENEQFFGPGTRLTVL.

The chain joins TRBV15 to TRBJ1-4; TRBD1 aligns across 7 bases. The CDR3 loop spans 14 amino acids. Germline CDR1 LNHNV, CDR2 YYDKDF (reference sequence). V lost 5 bases and J lost 5; bases outside the gene matches: 5. This CDR3 reads CATSRTGANEKLFF. The CDR3 nucleotides are TGTGCCACCAGCCGGACAGGAGCAAATGAAAAACTGTTTTTT.

This chain uses TRBV5-6 with TRBJ2-7; TRBD1 is a possible D gene (5 bases). Germline lookup yields CDR1 SGHDT and CDR2 YYEEEE. This CDR3 is built from 14 residues. V shed 4 bases and J shed 5 bases, with 16 bases lying between them. The CDR3 sequence: CASSRGTRGHEQYF. The CDR3 DNA reads as TGTGCCAGCAGCCGCGGAACAAGGGGCCACGAGCAGTACTTC.

This clone was observed a single time. The V and J genes are TRBV7-2 and TRBJ2-4; 9 nucleotides align to TRBD2. Germline values: CDR1 SGHTA, CDR2 FQGNSA. The CDR3 loop spans 15 amino acids. Losses at the gene ends were 3 bases for V and 2 bases for J; bases not matched to a gene: 2. The CDR3 DNA reads as TGTGCCAGCAGCTTCAGCGGGAGGACCAAAAACATTCAGTACTTC. Protein sequence: CASSFSGRTKNIQYF.

J is TRBJ2-5 and V is TRBV18; no reliable D call. The CDR3 is made up of 14 amino acids. CDR1 and CDR2 from the germline V gene are KGHSH and LQKENI. The V gene lost 1 base and the J gene lost 1 base, with 7 bases spanning the gap. CDR3 coding DNA: TGTGCCAGCTCACCACAATCCGTCCAAGAGACCCAGTACTTC. Amino acids: CASSPQSVQETQYF.

The chain carries TRBV7-8 and TRBJ2-3; 13 bases are shared with TRBD2. The CDR3 loop spans 16 amino acids. Germline loops: CDR1 SGHVS, CDR2 FQNEAQ. V lost 5 bases, J lost 6 bases, and 8 bases stayed unmatched. The CDR3 loop is CASSHQLAGGPDTQYF. The CDR3 nucleotides are TGTGCCAGCAGCCATCAACTAGCGGGAGGGCCGGATACGCAGTATTTT.

The CDR3 spells CAISDSPGTGSYEQYF. CDR3 nucleotides: TGTGCCATCAGTGATTCCCCCGGGACAGGGTCCTACGAGCAGTACTTC. The chain employs TRBV10-3 and TRBJ2-7; 9 nucleotides line up with TRBD1. The CDR3 is 16 amino acids. V shed 3 bases and J 1 base; nucleotides not matched to a gene: 7. Germline values: CDR1 ENHRY, CDR2 SYGVKD.

V and J are TRBV4-3 and TRBJ2-7, with D tentatively TRBD1 (6 bases). This CDR3 contains 15 residues. Germline V gives CDR1 LGHNA, CDR2 YSLEER. Trimming removed 2 bases at V and 2 bases at J, with 13 bases between. The CDR3 DNA is TGCGCCAGCAGCCAAAGTCGCCCAGGGGCCTACGAGCAGTACTTC. This sequence encodes CASSQSRPGAYEQYF.

The chain carries TRBV5-8 and TRBJ1-1; tentative D call: TRBD1 (5 bases). The CDR3 is 15 amino acids. The germline V gene has CDR1 SGHTS and CDR2 YDEGEE. V shed 1 base and J shed 2 bases, with 12 bases lying between them. The CDR3 spells CASSLRQGLNTEAFF. CDR3 nucleotides: TGTGCCAGCAGCTTGAGGCAGGGCTTAAACACTGAAGCTTTCTTT.

The sample holds one count of this clone. The chain uses TRBV15 and TRBJ2-1; D not certain. Germline V gene lookup returns CDR1 LNHNV and CDR2 YYDKDF (reference sequence). The V end was cut by 2 bases, the J end by 7 bases, with 6 bases between. This CDR3 contains 12 residues. The CDR3 coding sequence is TGTGCCACCAGCAGATCGAGGAATGAGCAGTTCTTC. It is translated as CATSRSRNEQFF.

This clone was counted once. The chain couples TRBV5-4 to TRBJ2-7; 8 bases are shared with TRBD1. V lost 2 bases to trimming and J lost 4 bases; unmatched junction nucleotides: 8. The CDR3 runs to 15 residues. Germline values: CDR1 SGHNT, CDR2 YYREEE (reference sequence). The CDR3 sequence is CASSLPRGQAYEQYF. For the CDR3, the DNA is TGTGCCAGCAGCTTACCTAGGGGACAGGCGTACGAGCAGTACTTC.